This record covers a single T cell receptor (beta chain). What it binds is not known. The sample originates from a study of identifying expanded T cells in peripheral blood. The V and J ends lost 5 bases and 7 bases respectively, with 9 bases between them. CDR1 and CDR2 from the germline V gene are SGHNT and YENEEA. CDR3 length: 12 residues. Study-level points and caveats: Technical replicates showed around 1.1 changed clones; roughly two weeks approximately 15; four weeks 19. Clone count variance between roughly 2-week samples rose with total template count.

Produced via immunoSEQ multiplex PCR; TCRdb's table is partial and in-frame only. The sample consists of fewer than 60,000 clones, approximately 79% of them appearing once. No infections or other immune events were documented during collection. This receptor was taken from a person aged 18 to 75 in good health. This rearrangement joins TRBV11-3 to TRBJ2-1; D unresolved. Material for sequencing was blood. Here the CDR3 DNA reads TGTGCCAGCAGCAGTAGAAAGAATGAGCAGTTCTTC. Translation gives CASSSRKNEQFF.